Below, 10 T cell receptor beta chains from the same sample are listed, as sequenced in a study of identical twins. From the 5' RACE reads, TCRdb called clonotypes with MiXCR, one entry per CDR3 protein. Of about 810,000 distinct CDR3 sequences listed, about 12% are singletons. These data were also filed under a second study, of yellow fever vaccine responses in identical twins.

Source material: PBMCs. The receptors come from a woman under 30 in good health.

About this clonotype itself: One junction end does not reproduce the germline sequence, and a read error may be involved. The rearrangement links TRBV5-1 to TRBJ2-3; the D gene could be TRBD1 or TRBD2 (5 bases each). The CDR3 is made up of 18 amino acids. Germline V gene data show CDR1 as SGHRS and CDR2 as YFSETQ. The CDR3 region has the DNA TGCGCCAGGAGCTTCGTCCTCGGGGCGGTTACTAGCACAGATACGCAGTATTTT. Amino acid sequence: CARSFVLGAVTSTDTQYF.

The chain joins TRBV20-1 to TRBJ2-1; D tentatively reads TRBD1 or TRBD2 (5 bases each). Trimming stripped 4 bases from V and 7 bases from J, with 17 bases between. The CDR3 covers 14 residues. Germline CDR1 reads DFQATT; CDR2 reads SNEGSKA (reference sequence). The CDR3 region is CSAKLGTFLNEQFF. The CDR3 DNA reads as TGCAGTGCTAAACTTGGGACGTTTCTAAATGAGCAGTTCTTC.

The rearrangement links TRBV12-5 to TRBJ1-6; the D is unclear. Trimming shortened V by 7 bases and J by 0 bases, and 13 bases separated the two germline ends. Germline CDR1 is LGHNT and CDR2 is FRNRAP. The length of the CDR3 is 16 residues. CDR3 in DNA: TGTGCTAGTGCATCAGCGTGGAGCTCCTATAATTCACCCCTCCACTTT. This codes for CASASAWSSYNSPLHF.

This chain uses TRBV29-1 with TRBJ2-1; D may be TRBD2 (6 bases). The CDR3 has 14 amino acids. From germline, CDR1 is SQVTM and CDR2 ANQGSEA. The V end lost 6 bases, the J end lost 5 bases, and 17 bases lay between the germline ends. CDR3 nucleotide sequence: TGCAGCGTCGACCGGGACTCTCTTGACAATGAGCAGTTCTTC. Its protein product is CSVDRDSLDNEQFF.

This clonotype has only a few counts. The chain carries TRBV6-1 and TRBJ1-5; the D gene is possibly TRBD1 (5 bases). This CDR3 is built from 14 residues. V was cut by 6 bases and J by 3 bases, with 12 bases left in between. Germline CDR1 is MNHNS and CDR2 is SASEGT. CDR3 sequence: CASRGGAFNQPQHF. Written as DNA, the CDR3 is TGTGCCAGCAGGGGAGGGGCTTTCAATCAGCCCCAGCATTTT.

The rearrangement uses TRBV20-1 and TRBJ1-6; the D is unclear. V lost 0 bases and J 6 bases, leaving 12 bases between the germline ends. The CDR3 covers 15 residues. Germline CDR1 reads DFQATT; CDR2 reads SNEGSKA (reference sequence). The CDR3 coding sequence is TGCAGTGCTAGAGACGTCCCTTTGGTTAATTCACCCCTCCACTTT. Translated, it gives CSARDVPLVNSPLHF.

This clonotype was observed a handful of times. V usage is TRBV2 and J usage is TRBJ2-7; a possible D gene is TRBD1 (6 bases). The V gene's germline CDR1 is SNHLY and CDR2 FYNNEI. The CDR3 is made up of 12 amino acids. The V end was cut by 8 bases, the J end by 2 bases, with 10 bases between. CDR3 in amino acids: CASRDTAYEQYV. CDR3 bases: TGTGCCAGCCGGGACACAGCCTACGAGCAGTACGTC.

V usage is TRBV29-1 and J usage is TRBJ1-2; weak D call: TRBD1 (5 bases). V shed 5 bases and J shed 5 bases, with 12 bases lying between them. The germline CDR1 and CDR2 sequences are SQVTM and ANQGSEA. The CDR3 covers 12 residues. DNA of the CDR3: TGCAGCGTTATTTGGGACCCATATGGCTACACCTTC. Amino acids: CSVIWDPYGYTF. Complete variable domain (other parts from reference TRBV29-1 and TRBJ1-2): SAVISQKPSRDICQRGTSLTIQCQVDSQVTMMFWYRQQPGQSLTLIATANQGSEATYESGFVIDKFPISRPNLTFSTLTVSNMSPEDSSIYLCSVIWDPYGYTFGSGTRLTVV.

This clonotype appeared many times. V is TRBV10-3 and J is TRBJ1-2, with 7 bases lining up with TRBD1. This CDR3 comprises 16 residues. Germline lookup yields CDR1 ENHRY and CDR2 SYGVKD. The V gene end was trimmed by 3 bases and the J gene end by 3 bases; junction bases not matched to a gene: 10. The DNA for the CDR3 is TGTGCCATCAGTGAATCGACAGGGAGCGGCTACTATGGCTACACCTTC. Translating it yields CAISESTGSGYYGYTF.

The J gene is TRBJ2-1, the V gene TRBV2; 11 bases align to TRBD2. The CDR3 is made up of 18 amino acids. Germline CDR1 reads SNHLY; CDR2 reads FYNNEI. The CDR3 DNA reads as TGTACCTTCAGGGGAGAACTAGCGGGAGAGGCTTCCTACAATGAGCAGTTCTTC. As protein: CTFRGELAGEASYNEQFF.